A single TCR beta chain is shown here with its context. Its antigen is still unknown. The data stem from a study of T cell responses to AZD1222 COVID-19 vaccine. The study pooled second doses at about 4 or about 12 weeks. Study-wide points: Repertoires were obtained only post-peak T cell response. Following two doses of AZD1222, Spike-specific TCR breadth and depth rose. Unmutated variant regions reportedly attract nearly half of all spike-specific TCRs.

TCRdb's copy holds only in-frame clones and misses some; the assay was immunoSEQ multiplex PCR. The sample includes roughly 150,000 clones, 85% to 90% of them seen just once. The TCR sequence derives from an adult who received the AZD1222 COVID-19 vaccine. Sequenced material: peripheral blood, taken 28 days after the second AZD1222 dose.

In DNA form, the CDR3 reads TGTGCCACCAGCAGAGATCAGTGGGACAGATTCTACTATGGCTACACCTTC. It specifies CATSRDQWDRFYYGYTF. J is TRBJ1-2 and V is TRBV15; TRBD1 aligns across 7 bases. Losses at the gene ends were 0 bases for V and 3 bases for J; bases not matched to a gene: 10. The CDR3 sequence is 17 residues long. Germline CDR1 reads LNHNV; CDR2 reads YYDKDF (reference sequence).